The 9 T cell receptor beta chains below come from one sample, sequenced in a study of T cells in localized non-small cell lung cancer. TCRdb's copy holds only in-frame clones and misses some; the assay was immunoSEQ multiplex PCR. In the table there are approximately 35,000 clones, about 91% of which are singletons. The sample was PBMCs, taken before any cancer treatment. Source of these receptors: a man aged 40-75 years with stage II lung adenocarcinoma.

In its sample, this clone was seen a few times. V is TRBV19 and J is TRBJ2-5; 9 nucleotides agree with TRBD2. The germline V gene encodes CDR1 LNHDA and CDR2 SQIVND (reference sequence). V lost 5 bases to trimming and J lost 3 bases; unmatched junction nucleotides: 13. The CDR3 length is 17 residues. The CDR3 loop reads CASSPIRAGGREETQYF. CDR3 nucleotides: TGTGCCAGTAGTCCCATCCGAGCGGGAGGCCGGGAAGAGACCCAGTACTTC.

The rearrangement joins TRBV18 to TRBJ2-7, with D unclear. The CDR3 has 11 amino acids. Germline V gene data show CDR1 as KGHSH and CDR2 as LQKENI. Trimming removed 4 bases from V and 3 bases from J, with 4 bases in between. The CDR3 DNA sequence: TGTGCCAGCTCACGGGACTACGAGCAGTACTTC. Translation gives CASSRDYEQYF.

The chain recombines TRBV5-4 with TRBJ1-2, with TRBD1 matching over 9 bases. The ends lost 0 bases at V and 3 bases at J; junction bases unmatched: 3. Germline V CDR1 and CDR2: SGHNT, YYREEE (reference sequence). CDR3 size: 15 residues. The CDR3 DNA reads as TGTGCCAGCAGCTTGGTACAGGGGGCAGACTATGGCTACACCTTC. Encoded protein: CASSLVQGADYGYTF.

This clone is a singleton in its sample. The chain joins TRBV27 to TRBJ2-1; perhaps TRBD1 as D (5 bases). Trimming removed 6 bases from V and 7 bases from J, with 16 bases in between. This CDR3 is 14 amino acids long. Germline assignment: CDR1 MNHEY and CDR2 SMNVEV (reference sequence). The DNA for the CDR3 is TGTGCCAGCAGGTACAAGGGGCGCTTGAATGAGCAGTTCTTC. As protein: CASRYKGRLNEQFF.

This chain uses TRBV29-1 with TRBJ1-2; no clear D gene. The CDR3 is made up of 12 amino acids. The V and J ends lost 1 base and 4 bases respectively, with 7 bases between them. Germline lookup yields CDR1 SQVTM and CDR2 ANQGSEA. The DNA of the CDR3 is TGCAGCGTTGAAGGGCGGACCTATGGCTACACCTTC. It translates to CSVEGRTYGYTF.

The rearrangement joins TRBV30 to TRBJ2-5, with D possibly matching TRBD1 (5 bases). The CDR3 is 14 amino acids. Between the trimmed V and J ends, which lost 3 bases and 5 bases, there was a span of 16 bases. The V gene's germline CDR1 is GTSNPN and CDR2 SVGIG (reference sequence). The CDR3: CAWRKIGVMETQYF. The CDR3 nucleotides read TGTGCCTGGAGAAAAATAGGGGTGATGGAGACCCAGTACTTC.

The J gene is TRBJ2-2, the V gene TRBV6-5; no reliable D call. Germline V gene sequence: CDR1 MNHEY, CDR2 SVGAGI. The length of the CDR3 is 13 residues. Trimming cost V 2 bases and J 5 bases, with 6 bases left between them. Here the CDR3 DNA reads TGTGCCAGCAGTTACGGTCTAACCGGGGAGCTGTTTTTT. Its protein is CASSYGLTGELFF.

The gene calls are TRBV4-1 and TRBJ2-1, with 7 bases fitting TRBD1. The CDR3 length is 16 residues. V trimming: 3 bases; J trimming: 4 bases; junction bases outside the gene matches: 9. The germline V gene encodes CDR1 MGHRA and CDR2 YSYEKL. Written as DNA, the CDR3 is TGCGCCAGCAGCCACCACTCGGCGGACAGGTACAATGAGCAGTTCTTC. Amino acids: CASSHHSADRYNEQFF.

The chain employs TRBV11-3 and TRBJ2-7, with D perhaps TRBD2 (6 bases). The CDR3 is 12 amino acids. Germline values: CDR1 SGHNT, CDR2 YENEEA. Trimming took 5 bases from V and 3 from J, leaving 8 bases between them. The CDR3, as DNA: TGTGCCAGCAGCCAGACTAGCTACGAGCAGTACTTC. It encodes CASSQTSYEQYF.